This TCR beta chain was captured by sequencing in a study of neurological immune-mediated disorders. TCRdb redid the calling of the 5' RACE reads with MiXCR, one entry per CDR3 protein. In the table there are more than 30,000 distinct CDR3 sequences, roughly 4.4% of which are singletons. PBMCs numbering 2 million and stored at -80 C yielded the unsorted libraries. At least ten counts were recorded for this clonotype. What was sequenced was PBMCs. This TCR came from a man aged 18 to 29 in good health.

The CDR3 coding sequence is TGTGCCAGCAGCTGGGGGAGTCCTCAAGAGACCCAGTACTTC. It codes for CASSWGSPQETQYF. V gene TRBV7-9 combines with J gene TRBJ2-5; possibly TRBD1 or TRBD2 for D (5 bases each). Trimming took off 4 bases at V and 2 bases at J, with 11 bases between the two ends. Germline V gene sequence: CDR1 SEHNR, CDR2 FQNEAQ (reference sequence). This CDR3 is built from 14 residues.